This is a list of T cell receptor beta chains from one sample in a study of Ad26.COV2.S vaccination and SARS-CoV-2 variants. Profiled with immunoSEQ multiplex PCR; TCRdb holds only in-frame clones, not every one. The table shows about 430,000 clones, with approximately 92% occurring only once. Here the sequenced sample was peripheral blood, taken in a trial of Ad26.COV2.S vaccine versus placebo. Receptors were obtained from a person aged 18 to 65 who received the Ad26.COV2.S COVID-19 vaccine or a placebo. The CDR3 runs from the conserved cysteine through the conserved F or W. A D gene is named only where the DNA matches it firmly. Clone size appears in some rows only: once, few, many, or a class for an expanded clone.

J gene: TRBJ1-5; V gene: TRBV30; clone size: few; D gene: -; CDR3 protein: CAWSVQGNQPQHF; CDR3 DNA: TGTGCCTGGAGTGTACAAGGGAATCAGCCCCAGCATTTT
J gene: TRBJ2-7; V gene: TRBV5-1; clone size: -; D gene: -; CDR3 protein: CASSLAEHGEQYF; CDR3 DNA: TGCGCCAGCAGCTTGGCGGAGCACGGCGAGCAGTACTTC
J gene: TRBJ2-7; V gene: TRBV6-5; clone size: -; D gene: -; CDR3 protein: CASSYGRAPSYEQYF; CDR3 DNA: TGTGCCAGCAGTTACGGCAGGGCCCCCTCCTACGAGCAGTACTTC
J gene: TRBJ1-3; V gene: TRBV7-2; clone size: -; D gene: -; CDR3 protein: CASSSDSGNTIYF; CDR3 DNA: TGTGCCAGCAGCTCCGACTCTGGAAACACCATATATTTT
J gene: TRBJ2-3; V gene: TRBV11-3; clone size: -; D gene: -; CDR3 protein: CASSLRGLGTDTQYF; CDR3 DNA: TGTGCCAGCAGCTTAAGAGGTCTCGGCACAGATACGCAGTATTTT
J gene: TRBJ2-3; V gene: TRBV27; clone size: -; D gene: -; CDR3 protein: CASSPRPGRGTDTQYF; CDR3 DNA: TGTGCCAGCAGTCCCCGTCCAGGGAGAGGGACAGATACGCAGTATTTT
J gene: TRBJ2-7; V gene: TRBV7-9; clone size: -; D gene: TRBD2; CDR3 protein: CASSLGPHGTTNYEQYF; CDR3 DNA: TGTGCCAGCAGCTTAGGTCCCCACGGGACTACAAACTACGAGCAGTACTTC
J gene: TRBJ2-2; V gene: TRBV3-1/TRBV3-2; clone size: -; D gene: -; CDR3 protein: CASSQDEWAGELFF; CDR3 DNA: TGTGCCAGCAGCCAAGATGAATGGGCCGGGGAGCTGTTTTTT
J gene: TRBJ1-6; V gene: TRBV7-9; clone size: -; D gene: -; CDR3 protein: CASSLPGTDNNSPLHF; CDR3 DNA: TGTGCCAGCAGCTTACCCGGGACGGACAATAATTCACCCCTCCACTTT
J gene: TRBJ2-6; V gene: TRBV5-1; clone size: -; D gene: TRBD1; CDR3 protein: CASSPYDLRGLGANVLTF; CDR3 DNA: TGCGCCAGCAGTCCTTACGATCTCAGGGGGCTTGGGGCCAACGTCCTGACTTTC
J gene: TRBJ2-6; V gene: TRBV21-1; clone size: -; D gene: -; CDR3 protein: CASSERQGPVSGANVLTF; CDR3 DNA: TGTGCCAGCAGCGAACGACAGGGGCCGGTCTCTGGGGCCAACGTCCTGACTTTC
J gene: TRBJ1-5; V gene: TRBV4-3; clone size: -; D gene: -; CDR3 protein: CASSQDRGPYQPQHF; CDR3 DNA: TGCGCCAGCAGCCAAGACAGGGGCCCCTATCAGCCCCAGCATTTT
J gene: TRBJ2-3; V gene: TRBV3-1/TRBV3-2; clone size: -; D gene: -; CDR3 protein: CASSQAIRSGRDTQYF; CDR3 DNA: TGTGCCAGCAGCCAAGCGATCAGGTCGGGTAGAGATACGCAGTATTTT
J gene: TRBJ1-1; V gene: TRBV12-3/TRBV12-4; clone size: -; D gene: -; CDR3 protein: CASSWAGVVEAFF; CDR3 DNA: TGTGCCAGCAGTTGGGCGGGGGTTGTGGAAGCTTTCTTT
J gene: TRBJ2-5; V gene: TRBV6-2/TRBV6-3; clone size: -; D gene: -; CDR3 protein: CASSYDRKKETQYF; CDR3 DNA: TGTGCCAGCAGTTACGACAGAAAAAAAGAGACCCAGTACTTC
J gene: TRBJ2-7; V gene: TRBV7-6; clone size: -; D gene: -; CDR3 protein: CASSLVSGFKDEQYF; CDR3 DNA: TGTGCCAGCAGCTTAGTTTCAGGGTTTAAGGACGAGCAGTACTTC
J gene: TRBJ2-7; V gene: TRBV6-2/TRBV6-3; clone size: -; D gene: -; CDR3 protein: CASSYSAISNYEQYF; CDR3 DNA: TGTGCCAGCAGTTACTCAGCGATATCGAACTACGAGCAGTACTTC
J gene: TRBJ1-6; V gene: TRBV5-4; clone size: few; D gene: -; CDR3 protein: CASSLLGGVSPLHF; CDR3 DNA: TGTGCCAGCAGCTTGCTTGGGGGCGTATCACCCCTCCACTTT
J gene: TRBJ2-7; V gene: TRBV18; clone size: -; D gene: TRBD1; CDR3 protein: CASSSAGTGLAYEQYF; CDR3 DNA: TGTGCCAGCTCATCAGCCGGGACAGGACTCGCCTACGAGCAGTACTTC
J gene: TRBJ2-3; V gene: TRBV7-2; clone size: -; D gene: TRBD1; CDR3 protein: CASSFSGQGARDTQYF; CDR3 DNA: TGTGCCAGCAGCTTCTCGGGACAGGGGGCAAGGGATACGCAGTATTTT
J gene: TRBJ1-1; V gene: TRBV29-1; clone size: -; D gene: -; CDR3 protein: CSVPASPRDMGLDTEAFF; CDR3 DNA: TGCAGCGTTCCCGCTAGTCCTCGGGACATGGGGTTGGACACTGAAGCTTTCTTT
J gene: TRBJ2-7; V gene: TRBV11-2; clone size: once; D gene: -; CDR3 protein: CASSPMRSSYEQYF; CDR3 DNA: TGTGCCAGCAGCCCAATGCGAAGCTCCTACGAGCAGTACTTC
J gene: TRBJ2-7; V gene: TRBV27; clone size: -; D gene: -; CDR3 protein: CASSLSGQGTSYEQYF; CDR3 DNA: TGTGCCAGCAGTTTATCGGGGCAGGGGACCTCCTACGAGCAGTACTTC
J gene: TRBJ2-1; V gene: TRBV6-4; clone size: -; D gene: TRBD2; CDR3 protein: CASSDLAGGPGEQFF; CDR3 DNA: TGTGCCAGCAGCGACCTAGCGGGAGGGCCTGGTGAGCAGTTCTTC
J gene: TRBJ2-2; V gene: TRBV11-2; clone size: -; D gene: -; CDR3 protein: CASSLSDNTGELFF; CDR3 DNA: TGTGCCAGCAGCTTATCAGATAACACCGGGGAGCTGTTTTTT
J gene: TRBJ2-3; V gene: TRBV5-4; clone size: -; D gene: -; CDR3 protein: CASSLAGTTDTQYF; CDR3 DNA: TGTGCCAGCAGCTTGGCAGGGACCACAGATACGCAGTATTTT
J gene: TRBJ1-1; V gene: TRBV5-6; clone size: -; D gene: TRBD1; CDR3 protein: CASSFRTGLLMNTEAFF; CDR3 DNA: TGTGCCAGCAGCTTCCGGACAGGGCTGCTTATGAACACTGAAGCTTTCTTT
J gene: TRBJ1-5; V gene: TRBV28; clone size: -; D gene: TRBD1; CDR3 protein: CASTLGQGAILYQPQHF; CDR3 DNA: TGTGCCAGCACCCTGGGGCAGGGGGCGATCCTGTATCAGCCCCAGCATTTT
J gene: TRBJ2-3; V gene: TRBV5-1; clone size: -; D gene: TRBD1; CDR3 protein: CASSKRQGEDTQYF; CDR3 DNA: TGCGCCAGCAGCAAAAGACAGGGGGAAGATACGCAGTATTTT
J gene: TRBJ2-1; V gene: TRBV7-9; clone size: many; D gene: TRBD2; CDR3 protein: CASSPFTSGGYNEQFF; CDR3 DNA: TGTGCCAGCAGTCCATTCACTAGCGGGGGATACAATGAGCAGTTCTTC
J gene: TRBJ2-5; V gene: TRBV4-3; clone size: -; D gene: -; CDR3 protein: CASSQEWGAEETQYF; CDR3 DNA: TGCGCCAGCAGCCAAGAATGGGGGGCCGAAGAGACCCAGTACTTC
J gene: TRBJ2-5; V gene: TRBV7-6; clone size: -; D gene: TRBD2; CDR3 protein: CASSSRGGLQDMTQYF; CDR3 DNA: TGTGCCAGCAGCTCCCGGGGGGGACTGCAAGATATGACCCAGTACTTC
J gene: TRBJ1-5; V gene: TRBV30; clone size: -; D gene: -; CDR3 protein: CAWSVGRGWQPQHF; CDR3 DNA: TGTGCCTGGAGTGTCGGGAGGGGTTGGCAGCCCCAGCATTTT
J gene: TRBJ2-1; V gene: TRBV5-4; clone size: once; D gene: -; CDR3 protein: CASSSLGRINEQFF; CDR3 DNA: TGTGCCAGCAGCTCATTAGGACGTATCAATGAGCAGTTCTTC
J gene: TRBJ2-7; V gene: TRBV5-5; clone size: -; D gene: -; CDR3 protein: CASSLSATITYEQYF; CDR3 DNA: TGTGCCAGCAGCTTGTCGGCTACCATTACCTACGAGCAGTACTTC
J gene: TRBJ1-6; V gene: TRBV10-3; clone size: once; D gene: -; CDR3 protein: CASTANDYNSPLHF; CDR3 DNA: TGTGCCTCCACCGCAAATGACTATAATTCACCCCTCCACTTT
J gene: TRBJ2-3; V gene: TRBV9; clone size: -; D gene: -; CDR3 protein: CASSVVAASSTDTQYF; CDR3 DNA: TGTGCCAGCAGCGTAGTGGCAGCCTCTAGCACAGATACGCAGTATTTT
J gene: TRBJ2-1; V gene: TRBV5-8; clone size: -; D gene: TRBD2; CDR3 protein: CASSLVALAPPYNEQFF; CDR3 DNA: TGTGCCAGCAGCTTGGTCGCACTAGCGCCTCCCTACAATGAGCAGTTCTTC
J gene: TRBJ2-7; V gene: TRBV12-3/TRBV12-4; clone size: -; D gene: -; CDR3 protein: CASSSGSPYEQYF; CDR3 DNA: TGTGCCAGCAGTTCGGGGTCCCCCTACGAGCAGTACTTC
J gene: TRBJ1-3; V gene: TRBV5-6; clone size: -; D gene: -; CDR3 protein: CASSFPQASSGNTIYF; CDR3 DNA: TGTGCCAGCAGCTTCCCACAGGCGAGCTCTGGAAACACCATATATTTT
J gene: TRBJ2-5; V gene: TRBV3-1/TRBV3-2; clone size: -; D gene: TRBD2; CDR3 protein: CASSHKLAGVLETQYF; CDR3 DNA: TGTGCCAGCAGCCATAAGCTAGCGGGAGTTCTAGAGACCCAGTACTTC
J gene: TRBJ2-5; V gene: TRBV20-1; clone size: -; D gene: -; CDR3 protein: CSASGFKETQYF; CDR3 DNA: TGCAGTGCTAGTGGGTTTAAGGAGACCCAGTACTTC
J gene: TRBJ2-3; V gene: TRBV6-4; clone size: -; D gene: -; CDR3 protein: CASSAGAVTDTQYF; CDR3 DNA: TGTGCCAGCAGTGCGGGGGCGGTGACAGATACGCAGTATTTT
J gene: TRBJ2-3; V gene: TRBV27; clone size: -; D gene: TRBD1; CDR3 protein: CASSPSRTGLTDTQYF; CDR3 DNA: TGTGCCAGCAGTCCCTCTCGGACAGGGCTTACAGATACGCAGTATTTT
J gene: TRBJ2-1; V gene: TRBV27; clone size: once; D gene: TRBD2; CDR3 protein: CASTGLDNNEQFF; CDR3 DNA: TGTGCCAGCACCGGACTAGATAACAATGAGCAGTTCTTC
J gene: TRBJ1-2; V gene: TRBV12-5; clone size: once; D gene: -; CDR3 protein: CASGLDSLAYGYTF; CDR3 DNA: TGTGCTAGTGGTTTGGACAGCCTCGCCTATGGCTACACCTTC